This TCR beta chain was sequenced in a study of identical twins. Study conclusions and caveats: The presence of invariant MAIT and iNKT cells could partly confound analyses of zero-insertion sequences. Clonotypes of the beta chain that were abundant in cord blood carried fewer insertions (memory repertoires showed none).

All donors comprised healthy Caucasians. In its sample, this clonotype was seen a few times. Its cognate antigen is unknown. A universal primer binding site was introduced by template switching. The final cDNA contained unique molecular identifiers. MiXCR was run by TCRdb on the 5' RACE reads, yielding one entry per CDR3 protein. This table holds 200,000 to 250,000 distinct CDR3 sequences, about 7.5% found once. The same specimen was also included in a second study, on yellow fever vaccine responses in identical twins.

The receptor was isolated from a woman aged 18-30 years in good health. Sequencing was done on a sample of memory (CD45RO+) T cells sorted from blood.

CDR3 protein: CASSAKGYTEAFF. CDR3 DNA sequence: TGCGCCAGCAGTGCAAAAGGGTACACTGAAGCTTTCTTT. The genes are TRBV10-1 and TRBJ1-1, with D unclear. The CDR3 spans 13 residues. CDR1 and CDR2 from the germline V gene are WNHNN and SYGVQD (reference sequence). V was trimmed by 4 bases and J by 3 bases, leaving 9 bases between them.